The present T cell receptor beta chain was sequenced within a study of T cell responses to AZD1222 COVID-19 vaccine. Between the trimmed V and J ends, which lost 2 bases and 1 base, there was a span of 5 bases. Germline CDR1 and CDR2: MNHEY and SVGAGI. The CDR3 contains 13 residues. Sequenced by immunoSEQ multiplex PCR; TCRdb stores in-frame clones only, minus some. This sample has about 260,000 clones, with approximately 93% found just once. The gene calls are TRBV6-5 and TRBJ1-1; no clear D. The specimen was peripheral blood, collected on day 0 of AZD1222 vaccination. The source is an adult in good health. The CDR3 here is CASSYQWNTEAFF. CDR3 in DNA: TGTGCCAGCAGTTACCAATGGAACACTGAAGCTTTCTTT.